This passage covers 25 T cell receptor beta chains from one sample sequenced in a study of blood T cells in healthy people across ages. Alongside a J-beta primer mix, a sample-barcoded 5' primer served in a second PCR lasting 7 to 11 cycles. TCRdb reanalysed the 5' RACE reads using MiXCR and keeps one entry per CDR3 protein. The sample consists of hundreds of thousands of distinct CDR3 sequences, under 35% of them appearing once. Material for sequencing was blood. Receptors were obtained from a woman aged 80 or older in good health.

As to this clonotype: A much larger clonotype is one base distant, so this may be a read error. The J gene is TRBJ1-1, the V gene TRBV7-2; 9 bases agree with TRBD1. The V and J ends lost 6 bases and 7 bases, in that order; junction bases with no gene match: 6. This CDR3 contains 13 residues. CDR1 is SGHTA, CDR2 FQGNSA, per germline. The DNA for the CDR3 is TGTGCCAGCAGAACACAGGGGGCCATTGAAGCTTTCTTT. Amino acid sequence: CASRTQGAIEAFF. Full variable domain (remainder filled in from reference TRBV7-2 and TRBJ1-1): GAGVSQSPSNKVTEKGKDVELRCDPISGHTALYWYRQSLGQGLEFLIYFQGNSAPDKSGLPSDRFSAERTGGSVSTLTIQRTQQEDSAVYLCASRTQGAIEAFFGQGTRLTVV.

This clonotype was counted ten times or more. The rearrangement joins TRBV12-3 or TRBV12-4 to TRBJ1-2; D gene ambiguous. V was shortened by 6 bases and J by 2 bases, with 13 bases between the two germline ends. The CDR3 has 14 residues. In DNA form, the CDR3 reads TGTGCCAGCAGCCCCGGTGGAGTAAACTATGGCTACACCTTC. This translates into CASSPGGVNYGYTF.

This clonotype was seen more than once but under ten times. The V and J genes are TRBV6-5 and TRBJ2-1, with 13 positions matching TRBD2. The DNA end favors TRBJ2-7, so the J call may be wrong. The CDR3 contains 19 residues. Looked up from germline, CDR1 is MNHEY and CDR2 is SVGAGI. In DNA form, the CDR3 reads TGTGCCAGCAGTTACTCTACACCTACTAGCGGGGGGGCCTACAATGAGCAGTACTTC. The encoded protein is CASSYSTPTSGGAYNEQYF.

This clonotype was observed many times. V usage is TRBV6-2 or TRBV6-3 and J usage is TRBJ2-3; TRBD2 agrees at 9 bases. This CDR3 is 15 amino acids long. Trimming at V came to 7 bases and at J to 5 bases, leaving 10 bases not matched to a gene. The germline V gene has CDR1 MNHEY and CDR2 SVGEGT. This chain's CDR3 is CASTPGLAGKDTQYF. In nucleotides, the CDR3 is TGTGCCAGCACCCCCGGCCTAGCGGGGAAAGATACGCAGTATTTT.

The V call is TRBV4-1, the J call TRBJ2-1; 11 positions agree with TRBD2. The J segment lost 7 bases and the V segment lost 6 bases, leaving 17 bases of the junction unmatched. The CDR3 loop spans 18 amino acids. Germline V gene data show CDR1 as MGHRA and CDR2 as YSYEKL. DNA of the CDR3: TGCGCCAGCAGGTCGTCCGCTAGCGGGGGGCGGGTGGGAAATGAGCAGTTCTTC. Residues: CASRSSASGGRVGNEQFF.

About this clonotype itself: This may be a read error: a much more frequent sequence differs by one nucleotide. The V and J genes are TRBV29-1 and TRBJ2-1, with 12 bases fitting TRBD1. This CDR3 contains 16 residues. Germline lookup yields CDR1 SQVTM and CDR2 ANQGSEA. After removal of 2 bases from V and 8 bases from J, the junction contained 10 bases not matched to a gene. CDR3 bases: TGCAGCGTTGAAAGGCCCCGGGACAGGGGGCTCTATGAGCAGTTCTTC. This sequence encodes CSVERPRDRGLYEQFF.

The rearrangement links TRBV7-9 to TRBJ2-5, with TRBD2 as a possible D gene (6 bases). CDR1 and CDR2 from the germline V gene are SEHNR and FQNEAQ (reference sequence). The CDR3 loop spans 16 amino acids. V was pared by 1 base and J by 1 base, with 13 bases between. CDR3 region: CASSLGVSGFQETQYF. CDR3 coding DNA: TGTGCCAGCAGCTTAGGTGTTAGCGGCTTCCAAGAGACCCAGTACTTC.

Points on this clonotype: A much more abundant neighbour one base away suggests this may be a read error. The chain joins TRBV20-1 to TRBJ2-5; 7 bases are a match to TRBD1. The V segment lost 1 base and the J segment 11 bases; nucleotides outside the gene matches: 19. This CDR3 is 16 amino acids long. The germline CDR1 and CDR2 sequences are DFQATT and SNEGSKA (reference sequence). The CDR3 DNA sequence: TGCAGTGCTAGAGGGGGGACAGAGACCTACCGCAATGAGCAGTACTTC. This sequence encodes CSARGGTETYRNEQYF.

This CDR3 reads CASSLGSTKNEKLFF. CDR3 nucleotide sequence: TGCGCCAGCAGCTTGGGATCAACGAAGAATGAAAAACTGTTTTTT. The rearrangement joins TRBV5-1 to TRBJ1-4; D remains unclear. The CDR3 loop spans 15 amino acids. Germline V gene lookup returns CDR1 SGHRS and CDR2 YFSETQ. V was pared by 0 bases and J by 5 bases, with 11 bases between.

This clonotype was counted at least ten times. V and J are TRBV10-3 and TRBJ2-4; D is ambiguous. Germline values: CDR1 ENHRY, CDR2 SYGVKD. V was shortened by 3 bases and J by 5 bases, with 17 bases between the two germline ends. This CDR3 contains 16 residues. The CDR3 DNA reads TGTGCCATCAGTGACCCCCGAGATGCAGATCAAAACATTCAGTACTTC. Translating gives CAISDPRDADQNIQYF.

This clonotype was counted at least ten times. V usage is TRBV11-2 and J usage is TRBJ2-1; no definite D call. The CDR3 length is 14 residues. Trimming left V 5 bases short and J 7 bases short, with 15 bases between. CDR1 and CDR2 (germline): SGHAT, FQNNGV. The CDR3 DNA sequence: TGTGCCAGCAGCCCAACGGCCCCTGAGAATGAGCAGTTCTTC. Its translation is CASSPTAPENEQFF.

This chain joins TRBV20-1 and TRBJ2-3; 11 nucleotides match TRBD2. Germline trimming cut 3 bases from V and 14 bases from J; bases unmatched to any gene: 19. This CDR3 spans 16 amino acids. The germline V gene has CDR1 DFQATT and CDR2 SNEGSKA (reference sequence). CDR3 sequence: CSASGASGGRADRRYF. The CDR3 nucleotides read TGCAGTGCTAGTGGGGCTAGCGGGGGGCGCGCAGATAGGCGGTATTTT.

This clonotype was found many times. The genes are TRBV4-3 and TRBJ1-5, with D unclear. The germline V gene has CDR1 LGHNA and CDR2 YSLEER. Trimming removed 1 base at V and 2 bases at J, with 9 bases between. This CDR3 spans 15 amino acids. CDR3 residues: CASSQVTGGNQPQHF. The DNA for the CDR3 is TGCGCCAGCAGCCAAGTTACCGGGGGCAATCAGCCCCAGCATTTT.

CDR3 in DNA: TGTGCCAGCTCACCACCGGCGTCGGCAGGTGCTGGCTACACCTTC. Its translation is CASSPPASAGAGYTF. The chain recombines TRBV18 with TRBJ1-2; the D is unclear. Trimming pared 0 bases from V and 7 bases from J, leaving 15 bases between. CDR3 length: 15 residues. From germline, CDR1 is KGHSH and CDR2 LQKENI. Together with reference TRBV18 and TRBJ1-2, the CDR3 gives the full variable domain: NAGVMQNPRHLVRRRGQEARLRCSPMKGHSHVYWYRQLPEEGLKFMVYLQKENIIDESGMPKERFSAEFPKEGPSILRIQQVVRGDSAAYFCASSPPASAGAGYTFGSGTRLTVV.

The rearrangement uses TRBV5-1 and TRBJ2-3, with 8 bases matching TRBD2. This CDR3 contains 16 residues. Germline assignment: CDR1 SGHRS and CDR2 YFSETQ. With V trimmed by 5 bases and J by 3 bases, 11 bases remained unmatched. CDR3 nucleotide sequence: TGCGCCAGCAGTTGTTCGACGGGGGGGCCTACAGATACGCAGTATTTT. This sequence encodes CASSCSTGGPTDTQYF.

This chain joins TRBV25-1 and TRBJ1-4; D is uncertain. V shed 3 bases and J shed 6 bases, with 14 bases lying between them. Germline loops: CDR1 MGHDK, CDR2 SYGVNS. The CDR3 has 15 residues. The CDR3 reads CASSEVGWMDEKLFF. The CDR3, as DNA: TGTGCCAGCAGTGAGGTGGGGTGGATGGATGAAAAACTGTTTTTT. Combining the CDR3 with reference TRBV25-1 and TRBJ1-4 gives the whole variable domain EADIYQTPRYLVIGTGKKITLECSQTMGHDKMYWYQQDPGMELHLIHYSYGVNSTEKGDLSSESTVSRIRTEHFPLTLESARPSHTSQYLCASSEVGWMDEKLFFGSGTQLSVL.

The chain recombines TRBV6-1 with TRBJ2-7; tentative D call: TRBD2 (6 bases). This CDR3 comprises 16 residues. Germline CDR1 and CDR2: MNHNS and SASEGT. V lost 2 bases, J lost 7 bases, and 21 bases lay in between. CDR3 amino acids: CASSERGRGIWDEQYF. The CDR3 DNA sequence: TGTGCCAGCAGTGAAAGGGGCCGGGGGATCTGGGATGAGCAGTACTTC.

This clonotype was counted at least ten times. This chain connects TRBV27 to TRBJ1-5, with D hard to call. Looked up from germline, CDR1 is MNHEY and CDR2 is SMNVEV (reference sequence). The length of the CDR3 is 11 residues. Trimming took 1 base from V and 5 from J, leaving 0 bases between them. The CDR3: CASSLYQPQHF. As DNA, the CDR3 is TGTGCCAGCAGTTTATATCAGCCCCAGCATTTT.

This clonotype has a handful of counts. J is TRBJ1-4 and V is TRBV7-2; TRBD1 might be the D (6 bases). The CDR3 is 14 residues long. V was cut by 2 bases and J by 8 bases, with 12 bases left in between. Germline CDR1 reads SGHTA; CDR2 reads FQGNSA. This CDR3 is CASSLRGGWEKLFF. The CDR3, as DNA: TGTGCCAGCAGCTTACGAGGGGGGTGGGAAAAACTGTTTTTT.

Points on this clonotype: A much more abundant neighbour one base away suggests this may be a read error. The rearrangement uses TRBV21-1 and TRBJ2-7; TRBD1, the table's D call, lacks a check against the DNA. TRBV21-1 is a pseudogene. The CDR3 runs 14 residues. This chain's CDR3 is CTAPRDTISYEQYF. CDR3 DNA sequence: TGTACCGCCCCCCGGGACACTATATCCTACGAGCAGTACTTC.

This clonotype was seen only a few times. With a much larger clone just one base away, this may be a read error. The chain carries TRBV29-1 and TRBJ1-2, with 9 bases lining up with TRBD1. Per germline, CDR1 SQVTM and CDR2 ANQGSEA. CDR3 length equals 13 residues. Trimming at V came to 4 bases and at J to 4 bases, leaving 4 bases not matched to a gene. The CDR3 sequence is CSVGGQGIYGYTF. Written as DNA, the CDR3 is TGCAGCGTTGGGGGACAGGGTATCTATGGCTACACCTTC.

The chain employs TRBV11-1 and TRBJ2-2, with TRBD2 matching 11 bases. This CDR3 comprises 16 residues. Germline V lookup: CDR1 SGHAT, CDR2 FQDESV (reference sequence). V lost 4 bases to trimming and J lost 4 bases; unmatched junction nucleotides: 5. In nucleotides, the CDR3 is TGTGCCAGCAGCTCTAGCGGGGGGTCTTTCACCGGGGAGCTGTTTTTT. It yields the protein CASSSSGGSFTGELFF. The variable domain in full, with the rest retrieved from reference TRBV11-1 and TRBJ2-2, is EAEVAQSPRYKITEKSQAVAFWCDPISGHATLYWYRQILGQGPELLVQFQDESVVDDSQLPKDRFSAERLKGVDSTLKIQPAELGDSAMYLCASSSSGGSFTGELFFGEGSRLTVL.

This clonotype showed up just a few times. The chain uses TRBV30 and TRBJ1-2; unclear D gene. Per the germline V gene, CDR1 is GTSNPN and CDR2 is SVGIG (reference sequence). This CDR3 comprises 14 residues. V gave up 3 bases and J gave up 0 bases, with 11 bases separating them. The CDR3 DNA reads TGTGCCTGGAGCTCCGGTCGAGCTAACTATGGCTACACCTTC. Its translation: CAWSSGRANYGYTF.

V gene TRBV27 combines with J gene TRBJ2-2; D is ambiguous. CDR1 is MNHEY and CDR2 is SMNVEV in the germline V gene (reference sequence). The CDR3 totals 17 residues. V lost 3 bases and J lost 1, with 15 bases in between. CDR3 loop: CASSFRLRLKNTGELFF. The CDR3 nucleotides read TGTGCCAGCAGTTTTCGACTCCGGCTCAAGAACACCGGGGAGCTGTTTTTT.

The gene calls are TRBV5-8 and TRBJ2-1; TRBD1 or TRBD2 may be the D gene (5 bases each). Looked up from germline, CDR1 is SGHTS and CDR2 is YDEGEE. The CDR3 length is 14 residues. V shed 4 bases and J shed 8 bases, with 16 bases lying between them. The CDR3 DNA follows: TGTGCCAGCAGCCCTCGTCCCGGGGCCCATGAGCAGTTCTTC. Amino acid sequence: CASSPRPGAHEQFF.